Following are 23 T cell receptor beta chains from one sample sequenced in a study of STAT3 mutations in large granular lymphocyte leukemia. These receptors have no known antigen. Produced via immunoSEQ multiplex PCR; TCRdb's table is partial and in-frame only. The sample lists 8,500 to 11,000 clones; around nine tenths were seen once. Study-wide findings and caveats: In T-cell large granular lymphocyte leukemia, about half of patients showed multiple immunodominant subclonotypes.

The sequenced sample was peripheral blood mononuclear cells. These receptor sequences come from a man in his fifties or sixties with T-cell large granular lymphocyte leukemia. Some clones in this sample may be carry-over from other donors' samples.

This clone was counted a few times. The CDR3 loop is CAWSLRTSGSLGSEQFF. The CDR3 region has the DNA TGTGCCTGGAGTCTTCGAACTAGCGGGAGTTTAGGAAGTGAGCAGTTCTTC. The V and J genes are TRBV30 and TRBJ2-1, with 11 bases identical to TRBD2. V was clipped by 2 bases and J by 9 bases; unmatched bases: 15. CDR3 size: 17 residues. Germline lookup yields CDR1 GTSNPN and CDR2 SVGIG (reference sequence).

Note on this clone: Germline is not matched at one junction end, which may reflect a read error. This chain joins TRBV7-7 and TRBJ2-1, with no clear D. The CDR3 sequence is 15 residues long. CDR1 is SSHAT and CDR2 is FNYEAQ in the germline V gene (reference sequence). This chain's CDR3 is CASSLRGRKNNEQFF. The CDR3 DNA sequence: TGTGCTAGCAGCTTAAGAGGACGGAAAAACAATGAGCAGTTCTTC.

This clone was seen a few times. The rearrangement joins TRBV6-5 to TRBJ2-7; D unresolved. Germline V gene lookup returns CDR1 MNHEY and CDR2 SVGAGI. V shed 5 bases and J shed 7 bases, with 18 bases lying between them. The CDR3 contains 14 residues. The CDR3 region is CASSTTGPPREQYF. CDR3 coding DNA: TGTGCCAGCAGTACCACGGGCCCCCCGCGGGAGCAGTACTTC.

This clone was seen a single time. J is TRBJ2-3 and V is TRBV28; 7 nucleotides match TRBD2. Germline lookup yields CDR1 MDHEN and CDR2 SYDVKM. There are 14 residues in the CDR3. V was pared by 7 bases and J by 4 bases, with 8 bases of the junction left unmatched. CDR3 sequence (DNA): TGTGCCAGCATCAAAACGGGGGGAGCAGATACGCAGTATTTT. Residues: CASIKTGGADTQYF. Full variable domain (missing parts from reference TRBV28 and TRBJ2-3): DVKVTQSSRYLVKRTGEKVFLECVQDMDHENMFWYRQDPGLGLRLIYFSYDVKMKEKGDIPEGYSVSREKKERFSLILESASTNQTSMYLCASIKTGGADTQYFGPGTRLTVL.

This clone was observed once. The J gene is TRBJ1-2, the V gene TRBV9; a weak D match, TRBD1 (6 bases). CDR1 is SGDLS and CDR2 is YYNGEE in the germline V gene. This CDR3 contains 15 residues. Trimming removed 0 bases from V and 3 bases from J, with 12 bases in between. CDR3 DNA sequence: TGTGCCAGCAGCGTAGGAGCAGGGGTGGACTATGGCTACACCTTC. This translates into CASSVGAGVDYGYTF.

The CDR3: CASSPKVRENQPQHF. CDR3 coding DNA: TGTGCCAGCAGCCCCAAGGTCAGGGAAAATCAGCCCCAGCATTTT. This chain links TRBV7-2 with TRBJ1-5; D perhaps matches TRBD1 (5 bases). The CDR3 totals 15 residues. V was shortened by 5 bases and J by 4 bases, with 15 bases between the two germline ends. Germline V gives CDR1 SGHTA, CDR2 FQGNSA.

The chain has TRBV19 and TRBJ1-5; TRBD1 agrees at 8 bases. V shed 3 bases and J 0 bases; nucleotides not matched to a gene: 4. Germline loops: CDR1 LNHDA, CDR2 SQIVND (reference sequence). The CDR3 is 16 residues long. CDR3 sequence (DNA): TGTGCCAGTAGTATCCCCACAGGGGGTAGCAATCAGCCCCAGCATTTT. It encodes CASSIPTGGSNQPQHF.

This rearrangement joins TRBV7-2 to TRBJ2-1; 7 bases agree with TRBD2. CDR1 and CDR2 from the germline V gene are SGHTA and FQGNSA. Germline trimming cut 8 bases from V and 5 bases from J; bases unmatched to any gene: 18. This CDR3 contains 17 residues. The CDR3 nucleotides read TGTGCCAGCGCCCCAGGGACTAACCCCTTCGGGGACAATGAGCAGTTCTTC. Amino acids: CASAPGTNPFGDNEQFF.

This chain connects TRBV5-1 to TRBJ2-2; D is unresolved. The V end lost 0 bases, the J end lost 6 bases, and 15 bases lay between the germline ends. This CDR3 is 16 amino acids long. CDR1 is SGHRS and CDR2 is YFSETQ in the germline V gene. The CDR3 protein is CASSLDPTRGAGELFF. DNA of the CDR3: TGCGCCAGCAGCTTGGACCCCACCCGCGGAGCCGGGGAGCTGTTTTTT.

For the CDR3, the DNA is TGTGCCAGCAGCAAACTGACTAGCGCAACCTACGAGCAGTACTTC. It is translated as CASSKLTSATYEQYF. The chain couples TRBV7-8 to TRBJ2-7; 8 bases align to TRBD2. CDR1 and CDR2 (germline): SGHVS, FQNEAQ. CDR3 size: 15 residues. V lost 5 bases to trimming and J lost 2 bases; unmatched junction nucleotides: 8.

This rearrangement joins TRBV6-1 to TRBJ2-7; the D call may be TRBD1 or TRBD2 (5 bases each). The germline V gene has CDR1 MNHNS and CDR2 SASEGT. Trimming left V 6 bases short and J 6 bases short, with 21 bases between. The CDR3 length is 15 residues. The CDR3 DNA is TGTGCCAGCAGCACCAAGGCGAGTGGGGACGGCGAGCAGTACTTC. This codes for CASSTKASGDGEQYF.

The chain links TRBV28 to TRBJ2-5; TRBD2 is a possible D gene (7 bases). Per the germline V gene, CDR1 is MDHEN and CDR2 is SYDVKM. Trimming removed 5 bases from V and 5 bases from J, with 12 bases in between. The CDR3 is 13 residues long. This CDR3 reads CASSPPGGETQYF. CDR3 bases: TGTGCCAGCAGTCCCCCGGGGGGCGAGACCCAGTACTTC.

The genes are TRBV6-5 and TRBJ2-1, with D unresolved. Trimming pared 6 bases from V and 3 bases from J, leaving 9 bases between. The CDR3 sequence is 13 residues long. CDR1 and CDR2 (germline): MNHEY, SVGAGI. CDR3 amino acids: CASRVDLYNEQFF. The CDR3 nucleotides are TGTGCCAGCAGGGTAGACCTCTACAATGAGCAGTTCTTC.

The V call is TRBV7-2, the J call TRBJ1-5; possibly TRBD1 for D (6 bases). The germline V gene has CDR1 SGHTA and CDR2 FQGNSA. Deletions cut 5 bases from V and 6 bases from J, with 17 bases between. This CDR3 comprises 15 residues. The CDR3 nucleotides are TGTGCCAGCAGCCCCATGTCGGGGGGGGCTCAGCCCCAGCATTTT. This codes for CASSPMSGGAQPQHF.

This chain joins TRBV18 and TRBJ2-7, with 9 positions matching TRBD2. The CDR3 loop spans 14 amino acids. Germline V CDR1 and CDR2: KGHSH, LQKENI. With V trimmed by 3 bases and J by 5 bases, 5 bases remained unmatched. The CDR3 sequence: CASSPAGGQNEQYF. In DNA, the CDR3 is TGTGCCAGCTCACCGGCGGGAGGGCAAAACGAGCAGTACTTC.

The rearrangement links TRBV7-2 to TRBJ2-5; D is perhaps TRBD1 or TRBD2 (6 bases each). Germline CDR1 SGHTA, CDR2 FQGNSA. V lost 5 bases to trimming and J lost 5 bases, with 12 bases between them. This CDR3 spans 13 amino acids. The CDR3 DNA sequence: TGTGCCAGCAGCCGTGGGGGGCGGGAGACCCAGTACTTC. It translates to CASSRGGRETQYF.

Comment on this clone: The sample holds other DNA sequences that translate to the same CDR3. The CDR3 DNA reads as TGTGCCAGCAGTAGGGGGGAAGGCTACACCTTC. Translating gives CASSRGEGYTF. The V and J genes are TRBV7-9 and TRBJ1-2; D is perhaps TRBD1 (6 bases). V lost 6 bases, J lost 8 bases, and 10 bases lay in between. The CDR3 is 11 residues long. The V gene's germline CDR1 is SEHNR and CDR2 FQNEAQ (reference sequence).

This chain joins TRBV7-3 and TRBJ1-2, with D perhaps matching TRBD1 (5 bases). V shed 5 bases and J shed 0 bases, with 10 bases lying between them. Germline CDR1 and CDR2: SGHTA and FQGTGA. The length of the CDR3 is 14 residues. DNA for the CDR3: TGTGCCAGCAGCCCCGGGGCCACTAACTATGGCTACACCTTC. Amino acids: CASSPGATNYGYTF.

This rearrangement joins TRBV5-4 to TRBJ2-3, with 7 bases fitting TRBD2. The V gene end was trimmed by 4 bases and the J gene end by 2 bases; junction bases not matched to a gene: 4. CDR1 and CDR2 (germline): SGHNT, YYREEE (reference sequence). CDR3 length equals 14 residues. DNA of the CDR3: TGTGCCAGCAGCCCTAGCGGCTACACAGATACGCAGTATTTT. Protein sequence: CASSPSGYTDTQYF. Drawing the rest from reference TRBV5-4 and TRBJ2-3, the complete variable domain is ETGVTQSPTHLIKTRGQQVTLRCSSQSGHNTVSWYQQALGQGPQFIFQYYREEENGRGNFPPRFSGLQFPNYSSELNVNALELDDSALYLCASSPSGYTDTQYFGPGTRLTVL.

The chain couples TRBV6-1 to TRBJ2-7; D remains ambiguous. The CDR3 has 14 amino acids. Trimming left V 0 bases short and J 3 bases short, with 9 bases between. CDR1 MNHNS and CDR2 SASEGT come from the germline V gene. DNA of the CDR3: TGTGCCAGCAGTGAAGCTAGTACTCTCTACGAGCAGTACTTC. This encodes CASSEASTLYEQYF.

V gene TRBV6-5 combines with J gene TRBJ1-1; 11 bases align to TRBD1. The CDR3 is made up of 15 amino acids. Germline trimming cut 6 bases from V and 4 bases from J; bases unmatched to any gene: 7. The germline CDR1 and CDR2 sequences are MNHEY and SVGAGI. The CDR3 DNA reads TGTGCCAGCAGATACGGGACAGGGGGTGGCACTGAAGCTTTCTTT. Translation gives CASRYGTGGGTEAFF.

The chain couples TRBV5-4 to TRBJ1-4; D is possibly TRBD1 (5 bases). CDR1 and CDR2 from the germline V gene are SGHNT and YYREEE (reference sequence). This CDR3 region has 14 residues. V lost 2 bases, J lost 7 bases, and 12 bases lay in between. CDR3 sequence reads: CASSFGGAGEKLFF. CDR3 nucleotides: TGTGCCAGCAGCTTTGGAGGGGCCGGTGAAAAACTGTTTTTT.

CDR3 loop: CASTESGGAAHGYTF. In DNA, the CDR3 is TGTGCCAGCACCGAATCCGGGGGGGCGGCTCATGGCTACACCTTC. The V gene is TRBV7-9, the J gene TRBJ1-2; perhaps TRBD1 as D (6 bases). The CDR3 is 15 residues long. CDR1 SEHNR and CDR2 FQNEAQ come from the germline V gene (reference sequence). V lost 7 bases, J lost 6 bases, and 21 bases lay in between.